These 4 T cell receptor beta chains share one sample of origin, sequenced in a study of blood T cell repertoires in COVID-19. Libraries were prepared by immunoSEQ multiplex PCR; TCRdb keeps only in-frame clonotypes and omits some of them. The data show about 160,000 clones, 70% to 80% seen once. The sequenced sample consisted of peripheral blood. Every receptor here comes from a woman aged 55-69 years with COVID-19, enrolled during active disease.

V usage is TRBV9 and J usage is TRBJ1-5; TRBD1 matches at 8 bases. V lost 0 bases to trimming and J lost 6 bases; unmatched junction nucleotides: 5. The CDR3 runs to 15 residues. Germline CDR1 SGDLS, CDR2 YYNGEE. Here the CDR3 DNA reads TGTGCCAGCAGCGTAGGCACAGGGGGAGTTCAGCCCCAGCATTTT. It is translated as CASSVGTGGVQPQHF.

V gene TRBV5-1 combines with J gene TRBJ2-2, with 13 nucleotides matching TRBD2. Unmatched junction bases numbered 3, after V lost 3 bases and J lost 1 base. The germline gives CDR1 SGHRS, CDR2 YFSETQ. The length of the CDR3 is 17 residues. The CDR3 sequence is CASSWGLAGMNTGELFF. CDR3 sequence (DNA): TGCGCCAGCAGCTGGGGACTAGCGGGGATGAACACCGGGGAGCTGTTTTTT.

The V call is TRBV9, the J call TRBJ2-1; 7 bases are shared with TRBD2. V lost 0 bases, J lost 1 base, and 4 bases stayed unmatched. Looked up from germline, CDR1 is SGDLS and CDR2 is YYNGEE. The CDR3 covers 16 residues. CDR3 amino acids: CASSVGSSGSYNEQFF. The CDR3 coding sequence is TGTGCCAGCAGCGTAGGGAGTAGCGGGTCCTACAATGAGCAGTTCTTC.

The rearrangement joins TRBV6-2 or TRBV6-3 to TRBJ1-2, with 9 bases aligning to TRBD1. Germline trimming cut 5 bases from V and 3 bases from J; bases unmatched to any gene: 4. This CDR3 comprises 14 residues. Germline-derived CDR1 and CDR2 are MNHEY and SVGEGT. In DNA form, the CDR3 reads TGTGCCAGCAGTCGGGACAGGGTGGACTATGGCTACACCTTC. This encodes CASSRDRVDYGYTF.